The 21 T cell receptor beta chains listed next were all sequenced from one sample in a study of cytomegalovirus exposure and HLA in healthy donors. PCR employed 60 Vbeta and 13 Jbeta primers. Sequenced by immunoSEQ multiplex PCR; TCRdb stores in-frame clones only, minus some. The table shows 85,000 to 100,000 clones, with around three quarters occurring only once. The sequenced sample consisted of PBMCs. These receptor sequences come from a man aged 30 to 45 in good health and CMV-seronegative.

This clone was found once. The V gene is TRBV6-6, the J gene TRBJ1-5, with a tentative D call TRBD1 (5 bases). Looked up from germline, CDR1 is MNHNY and CDR2 is SVGAGI (reference sequence). V lost 0 bases to trimming and J lost 5 bases, with 8 bases between them. The length of the CDR3 is 14 residues. The CDR3 DNA sequence: TGTGCCAGCAGTTACTCCGGCAGGGATCAGCCCCAGCATTTT. Its translation: CASSYSGRDQPQHF.

V gene TRBV19 combines with J gene TRBJ2-7, with 10 bases fitting TRBD1. The junction had 5 bases not matched to a gene; V was cut back by 5 bases and J by 4 bases. CDR1 and CDR2 from the germline V gene are LNHDA and SQIVND (reference sequence). The CDR3 is 14 amino acids. CDR3: CASSVGQGVYEQYF. In DNA, the CDR3 is TGTGCCAGTAGTGTTGGACAGGGGGTATACGAGCAGTACTTC.

The chain is built from TRBV7-2 and TRBJ1-2; unclear D gene. The CDR3 is 13 amino acids. CDR1 is SGHTA, CDR2 FQGNSA, per germline. The V end was cut by 5 bases, the J end by 0 bases, with 7 bases between. CDR3 coding DNA: TGTGCCAGCAGCCCAGGATCTAACTATGGCTACACCTTC. The encoded protein is CASSPGSNYGYTF.

The sample holds a few counts of this clone. The V call is TRBV11-2, the J call TRBJ2-7, with D maybe TRBD2 (7 bases). Trimming removed 5 bases from V and 3 bases from J, with 20 bases in between. There are 16 residues in the CDR3. The germline CDR1 and CDR2 sequences are SGHAT and FQNNGV. DNA for the CDR3: TGTGCCAGCAGCCTTTTACGGGGGGCCGTAGGCTACGAGCAGTACTTC. This codes for CASSLLRGAVGYEQYF.

This clone turned up a few times. The rearrangement uses TRBV30 and TRBJ1-6; no reliable D call. V shed 3 bases and J shed 7 bases, with 13 bases lying between them. Germline-derived CDR1 and CDR2 are GTSNPN and SVGIG (reference sequence). CDR3 length equals 14 residues. The CDR3 reads CAWRLWAENSPLHF. CDR3 nucleotide sequence: TGTGCCTGGAGGTTGTGGGCAGAGAATTCACCCCTCCACTTT.

This CDR3 is CASSEYWDSGSYNEQFF. The CDR3 DNA follows: TGTGCCAGCAGCGAATACTGGGACAGCGGCTCCTACAATGAGCAGTTCTTC. V gene TRBV5-6 combines with J gene TRBJ2-1; TRBD1 matches 7 bases. V was clipped by 4 bases and J by 0 bases; unmatched bases: 10. Germline assignment: CDR1 SGHDT and CDR2 YYEEEE. The length of the CDR3 is 17 residues. The variable domain in full, with the rest retrieved from reference TRBV5-6 and TRBJ2-1, is DAGVTQSPTHLIKTRGQQVTLRCSPKSGHDTVSWYQQALGQGPQFIFQYYEEEERQRGNFPDRFSGHQFPNYSSELNVNALLLGDSALYLCASSEYWDSGSYNEQFFGPGTRLTVL.

This clone was recorded a few times. The V gene is TRBV15, the J gene TRBJ2-1; a possible D gene is TRBD2 (6 bases). The length of the CDR3 is 15 residues. Germline lookup yields CDR1 LNHNV and CDR2 YYDKDF (reference sequence). The V gene lost 0 bases and the J gene lost 4 bases, with 10 bases spanning the gap. The CDR3 nucleotides read TGTGCCACCAGCAGAGATAAGGCGGGGTACAATGAGCAGTTCTTC. Translation gives CATSRDKAGYNEQFF.

The chain uses TRBV11-2 and TRBJ1-2; TRBD1 matches 12 bases. The CDR3 totals 16 residues. Germline V gives CDR1 SGHAT, CDR2 FQNNGV. Trimming cost V 6 bases and J 4 bases; bases outside gene matches: 9. The CDR3 sequence: CASRSPRDRGPYGYTF. The CDR3 region has the DNA TGTGCCAGCAGATCACCCCGGGACAGGGGGCCCTATGGCTACACCTTC.

CDR3 residues: CASLRNEQFF. For the CDR3, the DNA is TGCGCCAGCCTTAGAAATGAGCAGTTCTTC. The V and J genes are TRBV10-1 and TRBJ2-1; D is unresolved. Germline loops: CDR1 WNHNN, CDR2 SYGVQD (reference sequence). The CDR3 totals 10 residues. V lost 8 bases to trimming and J lost 7 bases, with 6 bases between them.

This chain joins TRBV25-1 and TRBJ2-7, with 8 bases that match TRBD1. Germline CDR1 MGHDK, CDR2 SYGVNS. The CDR3 contains 14 residues. V lost 3 bases, J lost 5 bases, and 6 bases stayed unmatched. CDR3 protein: CASSDRGRWNEQYF. Written as DNA, the CDR3 is TGTGCCAGCAGTGACAGGGGGCGTTGGAACGAGCAGTACTTC.

The chain employs TRBV28 and TRBJ2-7; tentatively, D is TRBD2 (5 bases). The germline CDR1 and CDR2 sequences are MDHEN and SYDVKM. The V gene lost 5 bases and the J gene lost 3 bases, with 14 bases spanning the gap. The CDR3 runs to 14 residues. The CDR3 spells CASSGRKNHYEQYF. CDR3 bases: TGTGCCAGCAGTGGGAGAAAAAACCACTACGAGCAGTACTTC.

This rearrangement joins TRBV12-5 to TRBJ2-4, with 8 positions matching TRBD1. The germline V gene encodes CDR1 LGHNT and CDR2 FRNRAP. The CDR3 is 14 residues long. Trimming cost V 6 bases and J 10 bases; bases outside gene matches: 11. The CDR3 spells CASGYTGDRRIQYF. CDR3 nucleotide sequence: TGTGCTAGTGGATATACGGGGGACAGGAGGATTCAGTACTTC. Supplemented by reference TRBV12-5 and TRBJ2-4, the full variable domain reads DARVTQTPRHKVTEMGQEVTMRCQPILGHNTVFWYRQTMMQGLELLAYFRNRAPLDDSGMPKDRFSAEMPDATLATLKIQPSEPRDSAVYFCASGYTGDRRIQYFGAGTRLSVL.

In this sample, this clone turned up once. The chain carries TRBV5-1 and TRBJ2-2, with D maybe TRBD1 (5 bases). The V gene lost 5 bases and the J gene lost 4 bases, with 9 bases spanning the gap. This CDR3 is built from 13 residues. Germline loops: CDR1 SGHRS, CDR2 YFSETQ. DNA of the CDR3: TGCGCCAGCAGGTCTCAGGGCACCGGGGAGCTGTTTTTT. It specifies CASRSQGTGELFF.

The J gene is TRBJ2-2, the V gene TRBV30; D gene uncertain. V was trimmed by 4 bases and J by 0 bases, leaving 9 bases between them. The germline V gene has CDR1 GTSNPN and CDR2 SVGIG (reference sequence). The CDR3 spans 14 residues. Here the CDR3 reads CAWMRLTNTGELFF. CDR3 in DNA: TGTGCCTGGATGCGCCTGACGAACACCGGGGAGCTGTTTTTT. The variable domain in full, completed from reference TRBV30 and TRBJ2-2, reads SQTIHQWPATLVQPVGSPLSLECTVEGTSNPNLYWYRQAAGRGLQLLFYSVGIGQISSEVPQNLSASRPQDRQFILSSKKLLLSDSGFYLCAWMRLTNTGELFFGEGSRLTVL.

The J gene is TRBJ1-1, the V gene TRBV5-6, with a weak D call TRBD1 (5 bases). V shed 1 base and J shed 5 bases, with 9 bases lying between them. This CDR3 has 13 amino acids. CDR1 and CDR2 (germline): SGHDT, YYEEEE. The CDR3 sequence: CASSLRGGTEAFF. CDR3 sequence (DNA): TGTGCCAGCAGCTTGCGGGGGGGAACTGAAGCTTTCTTT. Based on the CDR3 plus reference TRBV5-6 and TRBJ1-1, the full variable domain is DAGVTQSPTHLIKTRGQQVTLRCSPKSGHDTVSWYQQALGQGPQFIFQYYEEEERQRGNFPDRFSGHQFPNYSSELNVNALLLGDSALYLCASSLRGGTEAFFGQGTRLTVV.

Only a few counts were recorded for this clone. The chain carries TRBV5-6 and TRBJ1-4; 9 bases map to TRBD1. The ends lost 0 bases at V and 8 bases at J; junction bases unmatched: 8. This CDR3 region has 16 residues. The germline V gene encodes CDR1 SGHDT and CDR2 YYEEEE. This CDR3 reads CASSLEGQGLGEKLFF. The CDR3 DNA reads TGTGCCAGCAGCTTGGAGGGACAGGGTTTAGGGGAAAAACTGTTTTTT.

The J gene is TRBJ2-1, the V gene TRBV9, with TRBD1 matching 10 bases. V was clipped by 5 bases and J by 9 bases; unmatched bases: 5. Germline V gene lookup returns CDR1 SGDLS and CDR2 YYNGEE. This CDR3 contains 13 residues. The CDR3 here is CASRATGGGEQFF. The CDR3 nucleotides are TGTGCCAGCAGAGCGACAGGGGGCGGTGAGCAGTTCTTC.

A single count supports this clone. This chain joins TRBV19 and TRBJ2-7; 13 bases line up with TRBD2. Per the germline V gene, CDR1 is LNHDA and CDR2 is SQIVND (reference sequence). Losses at the gene ends were 6 bases for V and 0 bases for J; bases not matched to a gene: 2. The CDR3 has 15 residues. The CDR3 DNA is TGTGCCAGTAGCCGGACTAGCGGGAGCTCCTACGAGCAGTACTTC. The encoded protein is CASSRTSGSSYEQYF.

This clone was observed a few times. V and J are TRBV6-1 and TRBJ1-1; D is undetermined. The CDR3 consists of 13 residues. Germline V gives CDR1 MNHNS, CDR2 SASEGT. V was clipped by 6 bases and J by 1 base, with 9 bases between them. In DNA, the CDR3 is TGTGCCAGCAGCCTAAACGAGAACACTGAAGCTTTCTTT. Its protein product is CASSLNENTEAFF.

The chain is built from TRBV30 and TRBJ1-5; no firm D call. The V gene lost 0 bases and the J gene lost 4 bases, with 13 bases spanning the gap. This CDR3 contains 15 residues. Germline lookup yields CDR1 GTSNPN and CDR2 SVGIG (reference sequence). CDR3 amino acids: CAWSVRAQSNQPQHF. Written as DNA, the CDR3 is TGTGCCTGGAGTGTACGTGCACAGTCAAATCAGCCCCAGCATTTT.

This chain connects TRBV5-5 to TRBJ2-1; D is uncertain. V lost 4 bases and J 7 bases, leaving 12 bases between the germline ends. This CDR3 contains 13 residues. From germline, CDR1 is SGHKS and CDR2 YYEKEE (reference sequence). CDR3 protein: CASSATTGNEQFF. As DNA, the CDR3 is TGTGCCAGCAGCGCCACGACTGGGAATGAGCAGTTCTTC.